Listed below are T cell receptor beta chains from one sample, sequenced in a study of shared clonotypes between healthy human individuals. Assay: immunoSEQ multiplex PCR; the TCRdb copy retains only in-frame clones and omits some. The sample includes approximately 720,000 clones, around 90% of them seen just once. Specimen: naive CD8+ T cells sorted from blood. The receptors were gathered from a young man in good health. The CDR3 runs from the conserved cysteine through the conserved F or W. Each record gives: V gene, clone size, D gene, J gene, CDR3 DNA, CDR3 protein. A D gene is named only where the DNA matches it firmly. Not all rows give a size; the values are once, few, many and, for expanded clones, a class.

TRBV5-1	-	-	TRBJ1-2	TGCGCCAGCAGCTTGACTCTAACAGGGTTCGACTATGGCTACACCTTC	CASSLTLTGFDYGYTF
TRBV28	-	TRBD1	TRBJ2-3	TGTGCCAGCAGTCAACGACAGGGTGGGAGCACAGATACGCAGTATTTT	CASSQRQGGSTDTQYF
TRBV10-2	-	-	TRBJ1-1	TGCGCCAGCAGTGAGGGCAGGTTCTTGAACACTGAAGCTTTCTTT	CASSEGRFLNTEAFF
TRBV29-1	-	-	TRBJ2-1	TGCAGCGCCACAAAATCCGGCGATGAGCAGTTCTTC	CSATKSGDEQFF
TRBV4-1	few	-	TRBJ1-5	TGCGCCAGCAGCCAAGAGTACAGGGCCACGAATCAGCCCCAGCATTTT	CASSQEYRATNQPQHF
TRBV7-9	few	TRBD1	TRBJ2-7	TGTGCCAGCAGCACCCGGGACAGGATCTCCTACGAGCAGTACTTC	CASSTRDRISYEQYF
TRBV9	-	TRBD2	TRBJ2-7	TGTGCCAGCTCCGTAGATACTAGCGGATCCTACGAGCAGTACTTC	CASSVDTSGSYEQYF
TRBV5-4	-	TRBD2	TRBJ2-1	TGTGCCAGCAGCCGAGGACTAGCGGGGACAGCCTACAATGAGCAGTTCTTC	CASSRGLAGTAYNEQFF
TRBV18	-	-	TRBJ1-4	TGTGCCAGCTCACCATTTTCGGGGGAAACCTCTAATGAAAAACTGTTTTTT	CASSPFSGETSNEKLFF
TRBV27	-	TRBD2	TRBJ2-3	TGTGCCAGCAGTTTGCTTGGCCTAGCGGGTATCACAGATACGCAGTATTTT	CASSLLGLAGITDTQYF
TRBV6-6	-	TRBD1	TRBJ2-7	TGTGCCAGCAGTTACTCAGGGGGACAGAACCCCTACGAGCAGTACTTC	CASSYSGGQNPYEQYF
TRBV4-3	-	-	TRBJ1-5	TGCGCCAGCAGCCAAGATAGGTACAGTCCCCAGCATTTT	CASSQDRYSPQHF
TRBV5-6	-	-	TRBJ2-4	TGTGCCAGCAGCTTTTGGGGGGCTGGGGACATTCAGTACTTC	CASSFWGAGDIQYF
TRBV27	-	TRBD2	TRBJ2-7	TGTGCCAGCGGGGGGGGGAGCGGGAGCTCGTGGTCTGGGCAGTACTTC	CASGGGSGSSWSGQYF
TRBV7-9	-	-	TRBJ1-5	TGTGCCAGCAGCCAGCAGGGAACGGGCCGGGGCAATCAGCCCCAGCATTTT	CASSQQGTGRGNQPQHF
TRBV10-1	-	TRBD2	TRBJ2-7	TGCGCCAGCAGTGCGGGAGGCTCCTACGAGCAGTACTTC	CASSAGGSYEQYF
TRBV5-4	-	-	TRBJ2-7	TGTGCCAGCAGCTTGGAGTCAGGGGCACGGGAGCAGTACTTC	CASSLESGAREQYF
TRBV7-6	once	-	TRBJ2-7	TGTGCCAGCAGCCCGATTGGGGGCCACGAGCAGTACTTC	CASSPIGGHEQYF
TRBV7-9	-	-	TRBJ2-1	TGTGCCAGCACCCCCCCGGGGCAGGATTTCGATGAGCAGTTCTTC	CASTPPGQDFDEQFF
TRBV4-3	-	-	TRBJ1-2	TGCGCCAGCAGCCAAGATAGGGGAGGGCTCGATGGCTACACCTTC	CASSQDRGGLDGYTF
TRBV6-1	once	-	TRBJ2-7	TGTGCCAGCAGAGCGCTTGGGCCCTTCTACGAGCAGTACTTC	CASRALGPFYEQYF
TRBV15	-	-	TRBJ2-5	TGTGCCACCAGCAGAGCCCCGCGGCAGGAGGAGACCCAGTACTTC	CATSRAPRQEETQYF
TRBV4-1	-	-	TRBJ2-2	TGCGCCAGCAGCCAAGATGGCCCAGATTCTTGGGGGACCGGGGAGCTGTTTTTT	CASSQDGPDSWGTGELFF
TRBV9	-	-	TRBJ1-4	TGTGCCAGCAGCGGATGGGGGATAGCAACTAATGAAAAACTGTTTTTT	CASSGWGIATNEKLFF
TRBV7-9	-	-	TRBJ2-4	TGTGCCAGCAGCCCGACAGGGAGGGACAAAAACATTCAGTACTTC	CASSPTGRDKNIQYF
TRBV7-2	-	TRBD1	TRBJ1-2	TGTGCCAGCAGCGCAATCGACAGGGACTATGGCTACACCTTC	CASSAIDRDYGYTF
TRBV2	-	-	TRBJ1-2	TGTGCCAGCAGTGACCCCTATGGCTACACCTTC	CASSDPYGYTF
TRBV12-2	-	-	TRBJ2-7	TGTGCAAGTCGCTTAGCGCTAGGGGACAGAGCCTACGAGCAGTACTTC	CASRLALGDRAYEQYF
TRBV11-2	-	-	TRBJ2-5	TGTGCCAGCAGCTTGGCAGGGGAGGGCCAAGAGACCCAGTACTTC	CASSLAGEGQETQYF
TRBV7-6	-	TRBD2	TRBJ2-1	TGTGCCAGCAGCTTAGTAGCGGGAGGGGGCGACAATGAGCAGTTCTTC	CASSLVAGGGDNEQFF
TRBV30	-	-	TRBJ2-7	TGTGCCTGGAGTCTGAGCTCCTACGAGCAGTACTTC	CAWSLSSYEQYF
TRBV5-5	-	TRBD2	TRBJ2-3	TGTGCCAGCAGCTTGGGAGTAGCGGGAGCTGATACGCAGTATTTT	CASSLGVAGADTQYF
TRBV29-1	-	TRBD1	TRBJ2-1	TGCAGCGTTGACCCCCGGGACAGGGAAGATGAGCAGTTCTTC	CSVDPRDREDEQFF
TRBV7-9	-	-	TRBJ2-5	TGTGCCAGCAGCCCCCAGGAGACCCAGTACTTC	CASSPQETQYF
TRBV5-1	-	TRBD1	TRBJ2-7	TGCGCCAGCAGCCTGACAGGGGTCGGGGAGCAGTACTTC	CASSLTGVGEQYF
TRBV7-6	-	-	TRBJ2-2	TGTGCCAGCAGCTCGGACCCGAACACCGGGGAGCTGTTTTTT	CASSSDPNTGELFF
TRBV7-9	-	TRBD2	TRBJ2-1	TGTGCCAGCAGCACTCGGATAGGACTAGCGGGAGGCAATGAGCAGTTCTTC	CASSTRIGLAGGNEQFF
TRBV29-1	-	TRBD2	TRBJ2-1	TGCAGCGTGAGACTAGCGGGAGTGGAAAATGAGCAGTTCTTC	CSVRLAGVENEQFF